This T cell receptor beta chain was captured by sequencing in a study of blood T cells in healthy people across ages. Broader study findings: CMV status of donors was not determined, possibly confounding expanded clonotype changes.

Alongside a J-beta primer mix, a sample-barcoded 5' primer served in a second PCR lasting roughly 7 to 11 cycles. TCRdb redid the calling of the 5' RACE reads with MiXCR, one entry per CDR3 protein. The sample includes some 760,000 distinct CDR3 sequences, 20% to 30% of them seen just once. In regard to this clonotype: What it recognizes is unknown.

J lost 6 bases, V lost 6 bases, and 7 bases had no gene match. The CDR3 sequence is 14 residues long. Germline CDR1 MNHEY, CDR2 SMNVEV (reference sequence). The sample was also linked to a second study, of T cells of mothers and their children.

This clonotype originated in a boy younger than 18 in good health. The specimen sequenced was blood. This rearrangement joins TRBV27 to TRBJ1-5; TRBD1 matches at 8 bases. CDR3 amino acids: CASRPGTGSQPQHF. The CDR3 DNA is TGTGCCAGCAGGCCCGGGACAGGAAGTCAGCCCCAGCATTTT.